A single sample gave rise to the 10 T cell receptor beta chains below, sequenced in a study of T-cell memory formation after mild COVID-19. TCRdb recomputed calls from the 5' RACE reads with MiXCR, one row per CDR3 protein. The sample includes some 120,000 distinct CDR3 sequences, approximately 6.3% seen only once; the top ten take 2% to 2.5%. Sequenced input: PBMCs or a T cell subset sorted from them (not recorded which). The receptors derive from an adult woman who had mild COVID-19 (a few samples of this study predate the infection). Cell type and time point are not known.

This clonotype appeared a single time. CDR3 sequence: CASSLSRGRIDSPLHF. The DNA of the CDR3 is TGTGCCAGCAGTTTGTCCCGAGGGAGGATCGATTCACCCCTCCACTTT. The chain is built from TRBV2 and TRBJ1-6; D gene unclear. V lost 5 bases and J 8 bases, leaving 19 bases between the germline ends. This CDR3 spans 16 amino acids. Germline CDR1 and CDR2: SNHLY and FYNNEI. The whole variable domain, remainder taken from reference TRBV2 and TRBJ1-6, is EPEVTQTPSHQVTQMGQEVILRCVPISNHLYFYWYRQILGQKVEFLVSFYNNEISEKSEIFDDQFSVERPDGSNFTLKIRSTKLEDSAMYFCASSLSRGRIDSPLHFGNGTRLTVT.

The V gene is TRBV7-8, the J gene TRBJ1-1, with D perhaps TRBD1 (6 bases). The CDR3 has 15 amino acids. Germline-derived CDR1 and CDR2 are SGHVS and FQNEAQ. V lost 6 bases and J 0 bases, leaving 14 bases between the germline ends. Here the CDR3 reads CASRRATGVNTEAFF. DNA for the CDR3: TGTGCCAGCAGAAGAGCGACAGGAGTGAACACTGAAGCTTTCTTT.

This clonotype was observed many times. CDR3 residues: CSATLSGGEAFF. The CDR3 nucleotides read TGCAGTGCTACCCTATCGGGAGGGGAAGCTTTCTTT. The rearrangement joins TRBV20-1 to TRBJ1-1, with D uncertain. The CDR3 consists of 12 residues. Germline values: CDR1 DFQATT, CDR2 SNEGSKA (reference sequence). V was shortened by 4 bases and J by 8 bases, with 14 bases between the two germline ends.

V and J are TRBV5-1 and TRBJ2-3, with 12 bases that match TRBD2. The J segment lost 2 bases and the V segment lost 6 bases, leaving 10 bases of the junction unmatched. The germline gives CDR1 SGHRS, CDR2 YFSETQ. The CDR3 contains 17 residues. DNA of the CDR3: TGCGCCAGCACCGGGACTAGCGGGCGCCGCAACACAGATACGCAGTATTTT. Translation: CASTGTSGRRNTDTQYF.

V usage is TRBV19 and J usage is TRBJ2-6, with D perhaps TRBD1 (6 bases). CDR1 is LNHDA and CDR2 is SQIVND in the germline V gene (reference sequence). The CDR3 is 15 residues long. The ends were cut back, 7 bases at V and 2 bases at J, with 12 bases in the middle. The CDR3 sequence: CASTVQGPGANVLTF. The CDR3 DNA sequence: TGTGCCAGTACCGTACAGGGCCCTGGGGCCAACGTCCTGACTTTC.

There are many counts of this clonotype. This chain joins TRBV7-8 and TRBJ2-3, with no clear D. V lost 1 base and J lost 1, with 12 bases in between. The CDR3 is made up of 16 amino acids. Germline V CDR1 and CDR2: SGHVS, FQNEAQ. In DNA form, the CDR3 reads TGTGCCAGCAGCTTAGGTCGGCTTCCCCGCACAGATACGCAGTATTTT. This sequence encodes CASSLGRLPRTDTQYF.

Many counts were recorded for this clonotype. The chain has TRBV7-3 and TRBJ2-3, with 9 bases identical to TRBD2. J gave up 0 bases and V 0 bases, and 10 bases lay outside the gene matches. CDR3 length equals 19 residues. Looked up from germline, CDR1 is SGHTA and CDR2 is FQGTGA. Here the CDR3 DNA reads TGTGCCAGCAGCTTAACTCCTGTTTCCAGCGGGGGGAGCACAGATACGCAGTATTTT. Amino acid sequence: CASSLTPVSSGGSTDTQYF.

This clonotype occurred a few times. J is TRBJ2-2 and V is TRBV23-1, with 8 bases identical to TRBD1. TRBV23-1 is labeled an ORF, and its function is uncertain. Unmatched junction bases numbered 26, after V lost 7 bases and J lost 1 base. The CDR3 consists of 22 residues. The CDR3 nucleotides are TGCGCCAGCACTCCCCCTGTGGGGACAGGTCATGGTGGACACGGGAACACCGGGGAGCTGTTTTTT. Its protein is CASTPPVGTGHGGHGNTGELFF.

This clonotype was recorded at least ten times. This chain's CDR3 is CASSYSGSPLHF. In DNA, the CDR3 is TGTGCCAGCAGTTACTCTGGTTCACCCCTCCACTTT. V gene TRBV12-3 or TRBV12-4 combines with J gene TRBJ1-6; D not resolved. CDR3 length: 12 amino acids. V lost 4 bases and J lost 9, with 7 bases in between.

The chain recombines TRBV4-1 with TRBJ2-3; D remains unclear. Germline CDR1 and CDR2: MGHRA and YSYEKL. This CDR3 is 17 amino acids long. V lost 5 bases and J 4 bases, leaving 22 bases between the germline ends. As DNA, the CDR3 is TGCGCCAGCAGCGAAGCCCGAAGTTGGGTTAGCCCAGATACGCAGTATTTT. Its translation: CASSEARSWVSPDTQYF.